Listed here is a single T cell receptor (beta chain). Looked up from germline, CDR1 is MNHEY and CDR2 is SMNVEV (reference sequence). Trimming shortened V by 2 bases and J by 2 bases, and 10 bases separated the two germline ends. There are 15 residues in the CDR3. TCRdb's table, derived via immunoSEQ multiplex PCR, lists solely in-frame clones and lacks some. The sample contains about 94,000 clones, around 82% of which appear only once. The sample belongs to a study of blood T cell repertoires in COVID-19. At the level of the study: Whether acute or convalescent, the COVID-19 samples came from the United States, Italy and Spain.

The chain employs TRBV27 and TRBJ1-5, with a tentative D call TRBD1 (5 bases). This receptor was obtained from a man between 60 and 75 years old with acute or convalescent COVID-19. The sequencing input was peripheral blood. The CDR3 spells CASSLGGEGNQPQHF. For the CDR3, the DNA is TGTGCCAGCAGTTTAGGAGGGGAGGGCAATCAGCCCCAGCATTTT.